The T cell receptor (beta chain) described here comes from a study of radiotherapy plus CTLA-4 blockade in lung cancer. Study as a whole: For approximately 17% of patients, objective responses occurred, and approximately 33% had disease control. Overall study results and limits: TCR clones of tumor origin grew in blood after radiotherapy plus ipilimumab.

Germline-derived CDR1 and CDR2 are MNHNS and SASEGT. This CDR3 is built from 12 residues. J was trimmed by 6 bases and V by 6 bases; bases with no gene match: 5. Produced via immunoSEQ multiplex PCR; TCRdb's table is partial and in-frame only. The sample contains under 35,000 clones, around 70% of which appear only once. Participants had chemo-refractory metastatic non-small-cell lung cancer and were treated with focal radiation plus ipilimumab CTLA-4 blockade. Notes on this clone: As yet, its antigen is unknown.

The chain has TRBV6-1 and TRBJ2-7; 7 nucleotides align to TRBD2. The clonotype was recovered from a human donor with non-small cell lung cancer whose response to radiotherapy plus ipilimumab could not be evaluated. Sequenced here: peripheral blood, sampled from a patient treated with radiotherapy plus ipilimumab. CDR3 residues: CASSQIAGEQYF. In DNA form, the CDR3 reads TGTGCCAGCAGCCAAATAGCGGGCGAGCAGTACTTC.